These 31 T cell receptor beta chains came from one sample sequenced in a study of cytomegalovirus exposure and HLA in healthy donors. A multiplex PCR was run with 60 Vbeta primers and 13 Jbeta primers. TCRdb's table, derived via immunoSEQ multiplex PCR, lists solely in-frame clones and lacks some. Among approximately 200,000 clones listed, about four fifths were seen once. Sequencing input: PBMCs. Receptors were obtained from a girl aged 5 to 17 in good health and CMV-seropositive.

Only a few counts were recorded for this clone. This chain connects TRBV11-2 to TRBJ1-4, with TRBD1 identical over 7 bases. Germline values: CDR1 SGHAT, CDR2 FQNNGV. The J segment lost 8 bases and the V segment lost 3 bases, leaving 12 bases of the junction unmatched. The CDR3 loop spans 16 amino acids. The DNA of the CDR3 is TGTGCCAGCAGCTTCACACAGGGGAGAGGGCACGAAAAACTGTTTTTT. It specifies CASSFTQGRGHEKLFF. Filled out from reference TRBV11-2 and TRBJ1-4, the complete variable domain reads EAGVAQSPRYKIIEKRQSVAFWCNPISGHATLYWYQQILGQGPKLLIQFQNNGVVDDSQLPKDRFSAERLKGVDSTLKIQPAKLEDSAVYLCASSFTQGRGHEKLFFGSGTQLSVL.

The rearrangement joins TRBV6-5 to TRBJ2-3; TRBD2 matches 11 bases. CDR3 size: 15 residues. Germline V CDR1 and CDR2: MNHEY, SVGAGI. Trimming removed 8 bases from V and 0 bases from J; junction bases left unmatched: 4. The CDR3 DNA reads TGTGCCAGCCGTAGCGGGGGGGTTAGCACAGATACGCAGTATTTT. Its translation: CASRSGGVSTDTQYF.

The chain uses TRBV7-2 and TRBJ1-5, with D perhaps matching TRBD1 (5 bases). Trimming took off 5 bases at V and 3 bases at J, with 8 bases between the two ends. The CDR3 totals 13 residues. CDR1 SGHTA and CDR2 FQGNSA come from the germline V gene. The CDR3: CASSRTFNQPQHF. The DNA for the CDR3 is TGTGCCAGCAGCCGGACATTCAATCAGCCCCAGCATTTT.

This clone was detected only a few times. The J gene is TRBJ2-7, the V gene TRBV1; the table calls TRBD2, which could not be checked here. TRBV1 is annotated as a pseudogene. The CDR3 covers 16 residues. DNA of the CDR3: TGCACCAGCAGCCAGGCCCCTTGGGAGGGTACCTACGAGCAGTACTTC. The encoded protein is CTSSQAPWEGTYEQYF.

This chain joins TRBV5-4 and TRBJ1-2; D is possibly TRBD1 (6 bases). This CDR3 spans 13 amino acids. Deletions cut 2 bases from V and 7 bases from J, with 12 bases between. The V gene's germline CDR1 is SGHNT and CDR2 YYREEE (reference sequence). CDR3 loop: CASSFTLTGGYTF. CDR3 nucleotides: TGTGCCAGCAGCTTCACCCTGACAGGTGGCTACACCTTC. The variable domain in full, completed from reference TRBV5-4 and TRBJ1-2, reads ETGVTQSPTHLIKTRGQQVTLRCSSQSGHNTVSWYQQALGQGPQFIFQYYREEENGRGNFPPRFSGLQFPNYSSELNVNALELDDSALYLCASSFTLTGGYTFGSGTRLTVV.

V gene TRBV30 combines with J gene TRBJ1-4; a weak D match, TRBD1 (5 bases). V was cut by 7 bases and J by 4 bases, with 10 bases left in between. Germline lookup yields CDR1 GTSNPN and CDR2 SVGIG (reference sequence). The CDR3 runs to 12 residues. CDR3 bases: TGTGCCTTCAGCGGGGGTAATGAAAAACTGTTTTTT. Residues: CAFSGGNEKLFF.

A few counts support this clone. V gene TRBV5-5 combines with J gene TRBJ2-3; tentative D call: TRBD2 (6 bases). Germline CDR1 reads SGHKS; CDR2 reads YYEKEE (reference sequence). This CDR3 is 16 amino acids long. Deletions cut 0 bases from V and 7 bases from J, with 18 bases between. The CDR3, as DNA: TGTGCCAGCAGCTTGGCCGGGACTGGGGTGTCGAATACGCAGTATTTT. It is translated as CASSLAGTGVSNTQYF.

The chain joins TRBV10-2 to TRBJ1-4, with TRBD1 as a possible D gene (6 bases). The V and J ends lost 6 bases and 0 bases respectively, with 11 bases between them. CDR3 size: 15 residues. Germline V gives CDR1 WSHSY, CDR2 SAAADI. CDR3: CASSPGAATNEKLFF. Written as DNA, the CDR3 is TGCGCCAGCAGCCCAGGGGCCGCAACTAATGAAAAACTGTTTTTT.

The genes are TRBV19 and TRBJ2-1; weak D call: TRBD1 (6 bases). The length of the CDR3 is 15 residues. Germline V gives CDR1 LNHDA, CDR2 SQIVND (reference sequence). The V end was cut by 6 bases, the J end by 2 bases, with 14 bases between. CDR3 in amino acids: CASSAPGTPYNEQFF. In DNA, the CDR3 is TGTGCCAGTAGCGCTCCCGGGACACCCTACAATGAGCAGTTCTTC.

The J gene is TRBJ2-5, the V gene TRBV6-5; 7 bases match TRBD2. Losses at the gene ends were 4 bases for V and 5 bases for J; bases not matched to a gene: 13. Germline lookup yields CDR1 MNHEY and CDR2 SVGAGI. There are 16 residues in the CDR3. The CDR3 region has the DNA TGTGCCAGCAGTTCCTACCGAGCGGGGACTGGGGAGACCCAGTACTTC. The encoded protein is CASSSYRAGTGETQYF.

The chain is built from TRBV6-5 and TRBJ1-1, with D uncertain. Trimming left V 5 bases short and J 0 bases short, with 10 bases between. The CDR3 totals 14 residues. The germline V gene encodes CDR1 MNHEY and CDR2 SVGAGI. This CDR3 is CASSRQNMNTEAFF. CDR3 coding DNA: TGTGCCAGCAGTCGACAAAATATGAACACTGAAGCTTTCTTT.

CDR3 sequence (DNA): TGTGCCAGCAGCCAAGAGACTAGCGGGGGACTCCAAGAGACCCAGTACTTC. Its translation: CASSQETSGGLQETQYF. The chain recombines TRBV4-2 with TRBJ2-5; 12 positions agree with TRBD2. The CDR3 spans 17 residues. J lost 1 base, V lost 0 bases, and 3 bases had no gene match. Per the germline V gene, CDR1 is LGHNA and CDR2 is YNFKEQ.

The J gene is TRBJ2-7, the V gene TRBV7-2, with 9 bases matching TRBD1. Germline CDR1 and CDR2: SGHTA and FQGNSA. This CDR3 comprises 14 residues. V shed 3 bases, J shed 4 bases, and the junction held 4 bases outside the gene matches. The CDR3 coding sequence is TGTGCCAGCAGCTTCACCGGGACAGGGTACGAGCAGTACTTC. Its translation is CASSFTGTGYEQYF.

The rearrangement uses TRBV7-6 and TRBJ2-1; 9 nucleotides line up with TRBD2. Trimming cost V 4 bases and J 8 bases; bases outside gene matches: 9. Germline CDR1 reads SGHVS; CDR2 reads FNYEAQ. This CDR3 comprises 15 residues. Written as DNA, the CDR3 is TGTGCCAGCAGCTACGGCGGGGGGGCGATCGATGAGCAGTTCTTC. Protein sequence: CASSYGGGAIDEQFF.

This chain connects TRBV10-3 to TRBJ2-5; 7 bases are a match to TRBD1. J gave up 5 bases and V 11 bases, and 11 bases lay outside the gene matches. CDR3 length: 13 residues. Germline V gene lookup returns CDR1 ENHRY and CDR2 SYGVKD. As DNA, the CDR3 is TGTGCCGTTTCGACAGGGCTGGGGGAGACCCAGTACTTC. It translates to CAVSTGLGETQYF.

For the CDR3, the DNA is TGTGCCAGCAGTTACGGTGTGCTGAGCACTGAAGCTTTCTTT. Translated, it gives CASSYGVLSTEAFF. The chain recombines TRBV6-5 with TRBJ1-1; D is unresolved. The V end lost 2 bases, the J end lost 4 bases, and 11 bases lay between the germline ends. This CDR3 is built from 14 residues. The germline V gene encodes CDR1 MNHEY and CDR2 SVGAGI.

The chain joins TRBV19 to TRBJ1-5, with D maybe TRBD1 (6 bases). V lost 6 bases and J 0 bases, leaving 12 bases between the germline ends. CDR3 length equals 15 residues. Germline V gene data show CDR1 as LNHDA and CDR2 as SQIVND (reference sequence). Here the CDR3 reads CASSRQVDSNQPQHF. The CDR3 DNA reads TGTGCCAGTAGCCGACAGGTGGATAGCAATCAGCCCCAGCATTTT.

V gene TRBV5-5 combines with J gene TRBJ1-6; D is undetermined. The CDR3 consists of 14 residues. The V and J ends lost 4 bases and 6 bases respectively, with 11 bases between them. The germline V gene has CDR1 SGHKS and CDR2 YYEKEE (reference sequence). The CDR3 region has the DNA TGTGCCAGCAGCCTAGGACTGGCTAATTCACCCCTCCACTTT. Translated, it gives CASSLGLANSPLHF.

CDR3 nucleotides: TGCGCCAGCAGCATAACTCAGGGTGAAAAACTGTTTTTT. Its translation is CASSITQGEKLFF. The chain employs TRBV4-1 and TRBJ1-4, with TRBD1 as a possible D gene (5 bases). Trimming removed 5 bases at V and 7 bases at J, with 11 bases between. The CDR3 is made up of 13 amino acids. The germline V gene encodes CDR1 MGHRA and CDR2 YSYEKL.

V gene TRBV6-1 combines with J gene TRBJ1-5, with D tentatively TRBD1 (5 bases). The CDR3 has 14 residues. V was trimmed by 7 bases and J by 2 bases, leaving 12 bases between them. The germline CDR1 and CDR2 sequences are MNHNS and SASEGT. CDR3 amino acids: CASTSSGGNQPQHF. CDR3 coding DNA: TGTGCCAGCACCAGTTCGGGGGGCAATCAGCCCCAGCATTTT.

In this sample, this clone turned up once. The V call is TRBV5-6, the J call TRBJ2-3; a weak D match, TRBD2 (6 bases). CDR1 SGHDT and CDR2 YYEEEE come from the germline V gene. This CDR3 is built from 13 residues. V lost 6 bases, J lost 4 bases, and 12 bases lay in between. The CDR3 nucleotides read TGTGCCAGCAATATAGCGGCAGCAGATACGCAGTATTTT. Protein sequence: CASNIAAADTQYF.

The V gene is TRBV21-1, the J gene TRBJ2-6; TRBD1 is the table's D call and was not checked against the DNA. TRBV21-1 is a documented pseudogene. This CDR3 spans 17 amino acids. CDR3 in DNA: TGTGCCAGCAAAAGGATAGGGGTTCACTCTGGGGCCAACGTCCTGACTTTC. Protein sequence: CASKRIGVHSGANVLTF.

With regard to this clone: In the same sample, other DNA sequences code for this CDR3. This chain connects TRBV5-1 to TRBJ2-1; D possibly corresponds to TRBD1 (6 bases). Germline CDR1 is SGHRS and CDR2 is YFSETQ. The CDR3 spans 14 residues. The V end was cut by 4 bases, the J end by 0 bases, with 8 bases between. The CDR3 protein is CASSLDSSYNEQFF. CDR3 sequence (DNA): TGCGCCAGCAGCCTGGACAGCTCCTACAATGAGCAGTTCTTC.

The rearrangement links TRBV25-1 to TRBJ1-1; a possible D gene is TRBD1 (5 bases). Trimming removed 4 bases from V and 5 bases from J, with 11 bases in between. Germline CDR1 and CDR2: MGHDK and SYGVNS. The CDR3 is 13 amino acids. In DNA, the CDR3 is TGTGCCAGCAGTGGGGGGGGTTTGACTGAAGCTTTCTTT. It specifies CASSGGGLTEAFF.

The chain carries TRBV27 and TRBJ2-1, with 12 bases matching TRBD2. CDR3 length: 14 amino acids. With 6 bases clipped from V and 7 bases from J, the junction kept 4 bases outside the gene matches. The germline V gene has CDR1 MNHEY and CDR2 SMNVEV (reference sequence). In nucleotides, the CDR3 is TGTGCCAGCAGGAGACTAGCGGGGGATAATGAGCAGTTCTTC. Protein product: CASRRLAGDNEQFF.

The chain links TRBV5-4 to TRBJ2-2, with 10 bases aligning to TRBD2. This CDR3 has 16 residues. The germline V gene encodes CDR1 SGHNT and CDR2 YYREEE (reference sequence). The ends lost 4 bases at V and 6 bases at J; junction bases unmatched: 9. The CDR3 region is CASSRGGAGGAGELFF. The CDR3 bases are TGTGCCAGCAGCCGCGGTGGAGCGGGGGGGGCCGGGGAGCTGTTTTTT.

CDR3 in DNA: TGTGCCAGCAGCTTAGAGGGGCAGGGGTGGAACATTCAGTACTTC. This translates into CASSLEGQGWNIQYF. The chain combines TRBV7-2 with TRBJ2-4; the D gene is possibly TRBD1 (6 bases). Germline assignment: CDR1 SGHTA and CDR2 FQGNSA. The CDR3 has 15 amino acids. V was cut by 1 base and J by 7 bases, with 14 bases left in between.

This sequence joins TRBV28 and TRBJ1-5; 7 bases agree with TRBD1. Germline CDR1 MDHEN, CDR2 SYDVKM. V lost 7 bases and J lost 4; bases outside the gene matches: 16. This CDR3 comprises 17 residues. CDR3 residues: CASTPGQRSKQNQPQHF. The CDR3 region has the DNA TGTGCCAGCACCCCGGGACAGAGGAGTAAACAGAATCAGCCCCAGCATTTT.

The chain joins TRBV6-1 to TRBJ2-5; D is undetermined. V gave up 3 bases and J gave up 7 bases, with 18 bases separating them. The germline gives CDR1 MNHNS, CDR2 SASEGT. The CDR3 is 15 amino acids. DNA of the CDR3: TGTGCCAGCAGTGAGAGGCGGCAAGTGAGTGGGACCCAGTACTTC. Translated, it gives CASSERRQVSGTQYF.

The gene calls are TRBV6-5 and TRBJ2-3; D is unclear. Trimming stripped 6 bases from V and 6 bases from J, with 13 bases between. There are 13 residues in the CDR3. Germline CDR1 is MNHEY and CDR2 is SVGAGI. The CDR3 protein is CASSPPGVDTQYF. CDR3 nucleotide sequence: TGTGCCAGCAGCCCCCCGGGTGTCGATACGCAGTATTTT.

This chain links TRBV5-6 with TRBJ1-1; D is perhaps TRBD1 (6 bases). Germline-derived CDR1 and CDR2 are SGHDT and YYEEEE. V was pared by 9 bases and J by 4 bases, with 16 bases between. The CDR3 runs 13 residues. CDR3 protein: CATTGPLGTEAFF. The CDR3 DNA is TGTGCCACTACAGGGCCCTTGGGCACTGAAGCTTTCTTT.